Sequencing of this T cell receptor (beta chain) was carried out in a study of T cells in Graves' hyperthyroidism and ophthalmopathy. TCR beta CDR3 region amplification was performed from RNA transcripts. HTBI primers drove first-round RT-PCR of the TCR CDR3. TCRdb redid the calling of the multiplex PCR reads with MiXCR, one entry per CDR3 protein. Among around 260,000 distinct CDR3 sequences listed, 25% were seen once. This clonotype has only one observation. Antigen: not known. This CDR3 comprises 15 residues. The ends lost 1 base at V and 4 bases at J; junction bases unmatched: 6. In germline, CDR1 is LGHNT, CDR2 FRNRAP. Patients aged 18 to 65 had newly diagnosed hyperthyroidism of under 2 months' duration. Study-level findings and limits: A 13 V-J signature model discriminated ophthalmopathy versus stable hyperthyroidism. Also found in blood were most expanded thyroid clonotypes above 0.001. In validation, the model predicted ophthalmopathy. These predictions came a median about 6.5 months before onset.

This chain uses TRBV12-5 with TRBJ2-5; 7 bases are shared with TRBD1. Material: blood. This TCR derives from a man aged 35-49 years with Graves' hyperthyroidism that later progressed to Graves' ophthalmopathy. As DNA, the CDR3 is TGTGCTAGTGGTTTGGCAAGCCCAGGGGGAGAGACCCAGTACTTC. As protein: CASGLASPGGETQYF.